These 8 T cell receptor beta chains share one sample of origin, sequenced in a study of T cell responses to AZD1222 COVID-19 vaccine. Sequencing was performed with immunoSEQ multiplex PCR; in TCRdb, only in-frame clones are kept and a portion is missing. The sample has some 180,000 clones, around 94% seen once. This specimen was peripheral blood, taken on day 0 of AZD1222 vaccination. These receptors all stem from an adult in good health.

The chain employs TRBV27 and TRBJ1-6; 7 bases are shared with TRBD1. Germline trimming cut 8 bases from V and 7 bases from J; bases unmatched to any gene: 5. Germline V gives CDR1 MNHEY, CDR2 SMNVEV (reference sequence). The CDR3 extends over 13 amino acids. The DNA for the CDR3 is TGTGCCAGCCGAGACAGGGTGAATTCACCCCTCCACTTT. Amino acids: CASRDRVNSPLHF.

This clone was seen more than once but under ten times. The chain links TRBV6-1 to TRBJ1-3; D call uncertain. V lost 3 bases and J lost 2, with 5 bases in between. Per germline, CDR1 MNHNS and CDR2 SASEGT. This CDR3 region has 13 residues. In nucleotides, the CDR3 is TGTGCCAGCAGTGACCCCACTGGAAACACCATATATTTT. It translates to CASSDPTGNTIYF.

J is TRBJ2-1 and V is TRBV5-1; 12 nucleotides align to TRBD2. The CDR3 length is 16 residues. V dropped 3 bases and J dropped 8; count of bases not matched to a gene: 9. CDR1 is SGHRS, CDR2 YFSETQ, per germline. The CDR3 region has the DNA TGCGCCAGCAGCTCGAAAACTAGCGGGGGGTTGGATGAGCAGTTCTTC. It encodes CASSSKTSGGLDEQFF.

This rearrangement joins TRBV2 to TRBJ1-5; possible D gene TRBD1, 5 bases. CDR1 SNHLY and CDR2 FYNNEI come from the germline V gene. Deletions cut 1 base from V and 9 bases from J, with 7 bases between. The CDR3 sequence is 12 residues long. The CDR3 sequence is CASSEGGGPQHF. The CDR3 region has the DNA TGTGCCAGCAGTGAAGGGGGGGGGCCCCAGCATTTT.

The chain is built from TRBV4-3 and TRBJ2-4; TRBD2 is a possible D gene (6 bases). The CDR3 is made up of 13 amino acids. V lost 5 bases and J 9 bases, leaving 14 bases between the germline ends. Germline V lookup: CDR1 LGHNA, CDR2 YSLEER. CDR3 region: CASSSSEGGIQYF. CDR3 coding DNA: TGCGCCAGCAGCTCGTCGGAGGGAGGCATTCAGTACTTC.

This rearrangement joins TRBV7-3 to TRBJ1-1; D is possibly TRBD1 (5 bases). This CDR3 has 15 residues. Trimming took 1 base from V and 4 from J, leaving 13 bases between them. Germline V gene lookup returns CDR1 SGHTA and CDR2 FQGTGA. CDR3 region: CASSLSYRGSTEAFF. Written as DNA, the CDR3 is TGTGCCAGCAGCTTAAGTTACCGGGGGAGCACTGAAGCTTTCTTT. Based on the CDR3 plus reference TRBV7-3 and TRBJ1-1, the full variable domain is GAGVSQTPSNKVTEKGKYVELRCDPISGHTALYWYRQSLGQGPEFLIYFQGTGAADDSGLPNDRFFAVRPEGSVSTLKIQRTERGDSAVYLCASSLSYRGSTEAFFGQGTRLTVV.

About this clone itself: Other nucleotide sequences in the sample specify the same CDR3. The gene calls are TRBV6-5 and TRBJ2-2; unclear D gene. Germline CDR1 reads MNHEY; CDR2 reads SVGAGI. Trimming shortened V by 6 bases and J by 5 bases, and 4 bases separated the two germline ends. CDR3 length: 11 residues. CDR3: CASRSTGELFF. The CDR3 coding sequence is TGTGCCAGCAGGTCTACCGGGGAGCTGTTTTTT.

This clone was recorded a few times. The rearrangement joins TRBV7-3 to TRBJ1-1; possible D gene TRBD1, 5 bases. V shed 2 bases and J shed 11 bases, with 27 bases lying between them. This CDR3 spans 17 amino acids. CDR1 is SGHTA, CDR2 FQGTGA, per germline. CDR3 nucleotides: TGTGCCAGCAGCTTAGGAGGCCCCGGGGACGGAGGGCCGGGGGCTTTCTTT. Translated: CASSLGGPGDGGPGAFF.